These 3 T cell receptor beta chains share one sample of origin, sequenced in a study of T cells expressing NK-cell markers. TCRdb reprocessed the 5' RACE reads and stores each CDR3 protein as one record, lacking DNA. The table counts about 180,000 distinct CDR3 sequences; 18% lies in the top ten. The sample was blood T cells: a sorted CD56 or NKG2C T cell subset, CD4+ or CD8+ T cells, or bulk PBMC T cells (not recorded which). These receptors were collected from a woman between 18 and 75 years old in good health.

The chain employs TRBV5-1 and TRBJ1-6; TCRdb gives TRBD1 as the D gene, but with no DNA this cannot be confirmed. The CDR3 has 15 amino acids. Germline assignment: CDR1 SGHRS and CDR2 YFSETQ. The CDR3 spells CASSLFGTVNSPLHF. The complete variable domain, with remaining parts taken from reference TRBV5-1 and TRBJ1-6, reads KAGVTQTPRYLIKTRGQQVTLSCSPISGHRSVSWYQQTPGQGLQFLFEYFSETQRNKGNFPGRFSGRQFSNSRSEMNVSTLELGDSALYLCASSLFGTVNSPLHFGNGTRLTVT.

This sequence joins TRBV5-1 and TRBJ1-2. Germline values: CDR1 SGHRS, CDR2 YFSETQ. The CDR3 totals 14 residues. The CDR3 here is CASSPDSGSYGYTF.

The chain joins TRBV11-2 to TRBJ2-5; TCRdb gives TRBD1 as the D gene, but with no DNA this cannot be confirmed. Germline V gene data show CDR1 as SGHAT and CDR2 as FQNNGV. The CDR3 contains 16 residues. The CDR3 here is CASSSPKGQEQETQYF.